This T cell receptor beta chain comes out of a study of OX40 agonist ivuxolimab in advanced cancers. On the study more broadly: Participants could have had prior anti-PD-1, anti-PD-L1 or anti-CTLA-4 therapy, and more than 35% had some.

V was pared by 6 bases and J by 0 bases, with 14 bases between. Per the germline V gene, CDR1 is SNHLY and CDR2 is FYNNEI. The CDR3 covers 16 residues. As regards this clone: Its antigen is not identified.

TCRdb's table, derived via immunoSEQ multiplex PCR, lists solely in-frame clones and lacks some. The sample holds about 75,000 clones, about 92% seen once. Points from the study as a whole: Clonal expansion by week 6 occurred in CD4+ and CD8+ blood T cells (at 0.1 to 3.0 mg/kg).

The source is an adult with an advanced solid tumor such as melanoma, head and neck, liver or kidney cancer. The source material was CD4+ or CD8+ T cells sorted from blood, sampled in a trial of the OX40 agonist ivuxolimab. The V gene is TRBV2, the J gene TRBJ2-2, with TRBD2 as a possible D gene (5 bases). CDR3 sequence reads: CASRSGAETNTGELFF. The DNA of the CDR3 is TGTGCCAGCAGGAGCGGAGCGGAAACGAACACCGGGGAGCTGTTTTTT.